The T cell receptor beta chain described here comes from a study of shared clonotypes between healthy human individuals. Method: immunoSEQ multiplex PCR; TCRdb's copy keeps in-frame clones and lacks some. The sample records 1.5 million to 2.5 million clones, roughly 94% being singletons. Positively selected for CCR7, the CD45RO-negative cells used as naive CD8 cells excluded terminally differentiated effector memory CD45RA+ cells. V lost 6 bases to trimming and J lost 3 bases; unmatched junction nucleotides: 11. Germline CDR1 is MNHEY and CDR2 is SVGAGI. CDR3 length: 15 amino acids. Sample: naive CD8+ T cells sorted from blood. This chain uses TRBV6-5 with TRBJ2-7; TRBD2 agrees at 7 bases. This TCR was recovered from a man in his late teens or twenties in good health. CDR3 in DNA: TGTGCCAGCAGACAATATAGCGGGTTAGGCTACGAGCAGTACTTC. Translating it yields CASRQYSGLGYEQYF.